This T cell receptor beta chain was captured by sequencing in a study of blood T cell repertoires in COVID-19. The CDR3 is 15 amino acids. Germline V gene sequence: CDR1 LGHNA, CDR2 YSLEER. V was clipped by 1 base and J by 10 bases, with 16 bases between them. The method was immunoSEQ multiplex PCR; TCRdb's version includes in-frame clones alone and lacks a portion of them. The sample includes over 110,000 clones, 84% of them seen just once. Participants were aged about 18 to 100 years, lived in 24 US areas, and enrolled virtually. The sequenced sample consisted of PBMCs or T cells enriched from blood (not recorded which). This clonotype was sampled from a man between 40 and 49 years old with acute COVID-19. The chain couples TRBV4-3 to TRBJ1-4; no definite D call. The CDR3 region is CASSQVLGLGGKLFF. The DNA of the CDR3 is TGCGCCAGCAGCCAAGTCTTGGGCCTCGGTGGAAAACTGTTTTTT.